The clone carrying this T cell receptor (beta chain) was detected many times. The CDR3 runs 14 residues. Trimming left V 3 bases short and J 0 bases short, with 5 bases between. This entry is derived from a study of regulatory T cells in long-lasting Graves disease. Time point described: persistent/refractory GD, antithyroid drugs over 5 years with positive TRAb. The TCR library was made from RNA that had been extracted from PBMCs in TRIzol. Those enrolled as patients came out of an endocrinology department in Xi'an, China. With iRepertoire HTBI primers and Arm-PCR of CDR3 regions, TCR beta libraries were built. MiXCR, applied by TCRdb to the multiplex PCR reads, yields one record per CDR3 protein. The sample contains roughly 450,000 distinct CDR3 sequences, around 21% of which appear only once.

This receptor was identified in a female donor with Graves disease. The rearrangement links TRBV12-3 or TRBV12-4 to TRBJ2-2; D gene unclear. Here the sequenced sample was peripheral blood mononuclear cells (PBMCs), taken when the disease was refractory, from a patient treated with antithyroid drugs. The CDR3 bases are TGTGCCAGCAGTTTTGTTTCGAACACCGGGGAGCTGTTTTTT. Its protein product is CASSFVSNTGELFF.